A selection of T cell receptor beta chains follows, all from one sample in a study of T cell repertoires in cytomegalovirus infection. TCRdb independently ran MiXCR on the reads; one entry per CDR3 protein. This table has under 350,000 distinct CDR3 sequences, 9.5% appearing once. Sequenced sample: PBMCs. All receptors derive from a human donor in good health (CMV status not recorded). Some clones in this sample may be carry-over from other donors' samples. Each CDR3 is given with its conserved first and last residue. D genes are given only for firm matches. Not every row has a clone size; where given, it reads once, few, many or a size class.

clone_size: many; v_call: TRBV7-8; j_call: TRBJ2-5; d_call: -; cdr3_nt: TGTGCCAGCAGCTTAGGTCCCGGGACATCTCAAGAGACCCAGTACTTC; cdr3_aa: CASSLGPGTSQETQYF
clone_size: many; v_call: TRBV7-2; j_call: TRBJ2-4; d_call: TRBD1; cdr3_nt: TGTGCCAGCAGCTTAGCGCCAGGGGGCGACGCCAAAAACATTCAGTACTTC; cdr3_aa: CASSLAPGGDAKNIQYF
clone_size: many; v_call: TRBV7-3; j_call: TRBJ2-2; d_call: TRBD1; cdr3_nt: TGTGCCAGCAGCTTAAAGGTCCGACAGGGGGAAACCGGGGAGCTGTTTTTT; cdr3_aa: CASSLKVRQGETGELFF
clone_size: many; v_call: TRBV7-9; j_call: TRBJ2-2; d_call: -; cdr3_nt: TGTGCCAGCAGCTTAGGAATACTGAACACCGGGGAGCTGTTTTTT; cdr3_aa: CASSLGILNTGELFF
clone_size: few; v_call: TRBV20-1; j_call: TRBJ2-3; d_call: TRBD2; cdr3_nt: TGCAGTGCTAGACTACCTACTAGCGGGAGTGCAGATACGCAGTATTTT; cdr3_aa: CSARLPTSGSADTQYF
clone_size: few; v_call: TRBV18; j_call: TRBJ2-3; d_call: -; cdr3_nt: TGTGCCAGCTCACCATACGCGGGTATGGCGGATACGCAGTATTTT; cdr3_aa: CASSPYAGMADTQYF
clone_size: -; v_call: TRBV23-1; j_call: TRBJ1-4; d_call: -; cdr3_nt: TGCGCCAGCAGTCTCGCCAGAGTTGATGAAAAACTGTTTTTT; cdr3_aa: CASSLARVDEKLFF
clone_size: once; v_call: TRBV18; j_call: TRBJ2-1; d_call: TRBD2; cdr3_nt: TGTGCCAGCTCACCACCGAACCCGGGAGGGCCGTCCTACAATGAGCAGTTCTTC; cdr3_aa: CASSPPNPGGPSYNEQFF
clone_size: few; v_call: TRBV12-3/TRBV12-4; j_call: TRBJ1-1; d_call: -; cdr3_nt: TGTGCCAGCAGTTTAGGTTTGGGGGGGAGGAACACTGAAGCTTTCTTT; cdr3_aa: CASSLGLGGRNTEAFF
clone_size: few; v_call: TRBV12-3/TRBV12-4; j_call: TRBJ2-5; d_call: -; cdr3_nt: TGTGCCAGCAGTTCCCCTCGGGGCAGGGAAGAGACCCAGTACTTC; cdr3_aa: CASSSPRGREETQYF
clone_size: few; v_call: TRBV6-1; j_call: TRBJ2-5; d_call: TRBD1; cdr3_nt: TGTGCCAGCAGTTACGCCGGGACAGGGGGCTTCGGAGAGACCCAGTACTTC; cdr3_aa: CASSYAGTGGFGETQYF
clone_size: -; v_call: TRBV20-1; j_call: TRBJ1-5; d_call: TRBD1; cdr3_nt: TGCAGTGCAACCCAACCGGGACAGGGAAATCAGCCCCAGCATTTT; cdr3_aa: CSATQPGQGNQPQHF